This record concerns one T cell receptor beta chain sequence. This entry comes from a study of blood T cell repertoires in COVID-19. Libraries were prepared by immunoSEQ multiplex PCR; TCRdb keeps only in-frame clonotypes and omits some of them. In the table there are about 460,000 clones, approximately 86% of which are singletons. Germline V gene data show CDR1 as KGHDR and CDR2 as SFDVKD. The V and J ends lost 4 bases and 7 bases, in that order; junction bases with no gene match: 6. There are 13 residues in the CDR3. The sequencing sample was made of PBMCs or T cells enriched from blood (not recorded which). This chain connects TRBV24-1 to TRBJ2-7; 7 nucleotides align to TRBD2. This receptor was obtained from a woman aged 55-69 years who had recovered from COVID-19. The CDR3 DNA reads as TGTGCCACCAGTGACGGGACTACAATAGAGCAGTACTTC. It specifies CATSDGTTIEQYF.